Each of the 30 T cell receptor beta chains below was sequenced from the same sample in a study of blood T cell repertoires in COVID-19. Sequencing was performed with immunoSEQ multiplex PCR; in TCRdb, only in-frame clones are kept and a portion is missing. Of almost 300,000 clones listed, 85% to 90% were seen once; the top ten hold 11%. The specimen was peripheral blood. The receptors originated from a woman in her 30s with COVID-19, enrolled during active disease.

The V and J genes are TRBV18 and TRBJ2-4, with 14 bases identical to TRBD2. Looked up from germline, CDR1 is KGHSH and CDR2 is LQKENI. V lost 2 bases to trimming and J lost 4 bases; unmatched junction nucleotides: 4. The CDR3 has 17 residues. The CDR3 region is CASSPGTSGGTKNIQYF. In DNA, the CDR3 is TGTGCCAGCTCACCAGGGACTAGCGGGGGTACAAAAAACATTCAGTACTTC.

The chain links TRBV2 to TRBJ1-1; TRBD1 is a possible D gene (6 bases). Germline CDR1 and CDR2: SNHLY and FYNNEI. This CDR3 is built from 14 residues. Trimming left V 7 bases short and J 4 bases short, with 16 bases between. In nucleotides, the CDR3 is TGTGCCAGCATAAGGAATGGGGGCGGCACTGAAGCTTTCTTT. Translated: CASIRNGGGTEAFF.

The J gene is TRBJ2-7, the V gene TRBV7-6; 9 nucleotides align to TRBD1. Germline V gene sequence: CDR1 SGHVS, CDR2 FNYEAQ. V dropped 2 bases and J dropped 5; count of bases not matched to a gene: 7. The CDR3 contains 15 residues. CDR3 in amino acids: CASSLSGTGTNEQYF. The CDR3 nucleotides read TGTGCCAGCAGCTTATCCGGGACAGGGACGAACGAGCAGTACTTC.

The rearrangement links TRBV2 to TRBJ1-5, with D possibly matching TRBD1 (5 bases). V lost 6 bases and J lost 9, with 15 bases in between. The germline CDR1 and CDR2 sequences are SNHLY and FYNNEI. The length of the CDR3 is 13 residues. The CDR3 reads CASRLQALGPQHF. The CDR3 nucleotides are TGTGCCAGCAGGTTACAGGCCCTAGGGCCCCAGCATTTT.

The rearrangement uses TRBV27 and TRBJ2-7, with TRBD1 matching over 7 bases. The CDR3 is 13 amino acids. Germline V gene lookup returns CDR1 MNHEY and CDR2 SMNVEV (reference sequence). The junction had 5 bases not matched to a gene; V was cut back by 6 bases and J by 3 bases. This chain's CDR3 is CASRRWDSYEQYF. DNA of the CDR3: TGTGCCAGCAGAAGGTGGGACAGCTACGAGCAGTACTTC.

Here the CDR3 reads CASSLKRGYYNEQFF. CDR3 nucleotide sequence: TGTGCCAGCAGCTTAAAGCGGGGATACTACAATGAGCAGTTCTTC. The V and J genes are TRBV11-2 and TRBJ2-1; 7 positions agree with TRBD2. V trimming: 2 bases; J trimming: 3 bases; junction bases outside the gene matches: 4. In germline, CDR1 is SGHAT, CDR2 FQNNGV. The CDR3 has 15 amino acids.

The V gene is TRBV5-4, the J gene TRBJ1-2; possibly TRBD1 for D (6 bases). Germline V gene data show CDR1 as SGHNT and CDR2 as YYREEE (reference sequence). This CDR3 spans 13 amino acids. The germline V and J ends were trimmed by 4 bases and 5 bases, with 12 bases remaining between them. The CDR3 DNA follows: TGTGCCAGCAGCCACCTACAGGGTTATGGCTACACCTTC. This encodes CASSHLQGYGYTF.

The CDR3 protein is CASSLRGATQGGYTF. The CDR3 DNA sequence: TGTGCCAGCAGCTTAAGGGGTGCAACTCAGGGGGGCTACACCTTC. The rearrangement joins TRBV7-8 to TRBJ1-2; the D gene is possibly TRBD1 (6 bases). The V gene lost 2 bases and the J gene lost 8 bases, with 18 bases spanning the gap. CDR1 SGHVS and CDR2 FQNEAQ come from the germline V gene. CDR3 length: 15 amino acids.

This clone was seen only a few times. The chain is built from TRBV19 and TRBJ1-4, with D tentatively TRBD1 (5 bases). This CDR3 is built from 14 residues. The germline V and J ends were trimmed by 5 bases and 0 bases, with 7 bases remaining between them. CDR1 is LNHDA, CDR2 SQIVND, per germline (reference sequence). The CDR3 DNA sequence: TGTGCCAGTAGTCTGACAGCAACTAATGAAAAACTGTTTTTT. It translates to CASSLTATNEKLFF.

The V call is TRBV5-1, the J call TRBJ2-2; 9 bases are a match to TRBD1. CDR1 is SGHRS, CDR2 YFSETQ, per germline. This CDR3 is 15 amino acids long. V dropped 6 bases and J dropped 3; count of bases not matched to a gene: 6. CDR3 sequence: CASTDRQGDTGELFF. CDR3 bases: TGCGCCAGCACCGACCGACAGGGGGACACCGGGGAGCTGTTTTTT.

This sequence joins TRBV9 and TRBJ2-5, with a tentative D call TRBD2 (5 bases). Germline assignment: CDR1 SGDLS and CDR2 YYNGEE. The CDR3 has 13 amino acids. Trimming pared 0 bases from V and 5 bases from J, leaving 8 bases between. The CDR3 loop is CASSVGGFETQYF. The CDR3 region has the DNA TGTGCCAGCAGCGTAGGAGGGTTCGAGACCCAGTACTTC.

The chain carries TRBV27 and TRBJ1-5; TRBD1 is a possible D gene (5 bases). This CDR3 is 14 amino acids long. CDR1 is MNHEY and CDR2 is SMNVEV in the germline V gene (reference sequence). With 7 bases removed from V and 7 bases from J, the gap between germline ends came to 17 bases. The CDR3 spells CASTVSQGWQPQHF. The CDR3 nucleotides are TGTGCCAGCACCGTCTCCCAGGGATGGCAGCCCCAGCATTTT.

The rearrangement joins TRBV6-1 to TRBJ1-1; D possibly corresponds to TRBD1 (6 bases). V was cut by 2 bases and J by 4 bases, with 26 bases left in between. The length of the CDR3 is 19 residues. Germline assignment: CDR1 MNHNS and CDR2 SASEGT. The CDR3, as DNA: TGTGCCAGCAGTGAAAATGACATTGGGGCAGGACAGACCTTCACTGAAGCTTTCTTT. Amino acids: CASSENDIGAGQTFTEAFF.

The chain recombines TRBV3-1 (or the pseudogene TRBV3-2) with TRBJ1-3, with TRBD1 identical over 7 bases. There are 15 residues in the CDR3. V was clipped by 6 bases and J by 2 bases; unmatched bases: 7. The V gene's germline CDR1 is LGHDT and CDR2 YNNKEL (reference sequence). In nucleotides, the CDR3 is TGTGCCAGCAGAAGACAGGGCTCAGCTGGAAACACCATATATTTT. Translated, it gives CASRRQGSAGNTIYF.

For the CDR3, the DNA is TGTGCCAGCAGCTCAGTCGGGACTCCTACTCCCGTCTACAATGAGCAGTTCTTC. Amino acid sequence: CASSSVGTPTPVYNEQFF. The gene calls are TRBV7-9 and TRBJ2-1; D may be TRBD2 (6 bases). V was clipped by 4 bases and J by 3 bases, with 22 bases between them. Germline CDR1 is SEHNR and CDR2 is FQNEAQ (reference sequence). CDR3 size: 18 residues.

This clone was recorded a few times. The V and J genes are TRBV27 and TRBJ1-2; 7 bases match TRBD1. Germline assignment: CDR1 MNHEY and CDR2 SMNVEV (reference sequence). V shed 7 bases and J 7 bases; nucleotides not matched to a gene: 12. The length of the CDR3 is 14 residues. The CDR3 region has the DNA TGTGCCAGCAAGGGACAGTTTCTGGTCGGTGGCTACACCTTC. The encoded protein is CASKGQFLVGGYTF.

The chain has TRBV7-8 and TRBJ2-7; TRBD1 agrees at 9 bases. Germline V gene sequence: CDR1 SGHVS, CDR2 FQNEAQ. This CDR3 contains 15 residues. V lost 5 bases and J lost 3; bases outside the gene matches: 8. The chain's CDR3 is CASSTDRGTHYEQYF. The CDR3 coding sequence is TGTGCCAGCAGCACAGACAGGGGGACCCACTACGAGCAGTACTTC.

The chain combines TRBV7-9 with TRBJ1-1; tentatively, D is TRBD1 (5 bases). The CDR3 runs to 15 residues. V lost 6 bases to trimming and J lost 3 bases, with 17 bases between them. CDR1 and CDR2 from the germline V gene are SEHNR and FQNEAQ (reference sequence). The CDR3 loop reads CASRYTSGYYTEAFF. For the CDR3, the DNA is TGTGCCAGCAGATATACCTCAGGGTATTACACTGAAGCTTTCTTT. Drawing the rest from reference TRBV7-9 and TRBJ1-1, the complete variable domain is DTGVSQNPRHKITKRGQNVTFRCDPISEHNRLYWYRQTLGQGPEFLTYFQNEAQLEKSRLLSDRFSAERPKGSFSTLEIQRTEQGDSAMYLCASRYTSGYYTEAFFGQGTRLTVV.

The chain has TRBV11-1 and TRBJ1-6, with 7 bases lining up with TRBD1. This CDR3 comprises 14 residues. Losses at the gene ends were 3 bases for V and 7 bases for J; bases not matched to a gene: 3. The germline V gene encodes CDR1 SGHAT and CDR2 FQDESV (reference sequence). The CDR3 sequence: CASSFPGGNSPLHF. CDR3 sequence (DNA): TGTGCCAGCAGCTTTCCAGGGGGGAATTCACCCCTCCACTTT.

The rearrangement links TRBV11-3 to TRBJ2-1, with 8 bases lining up with TRBD2. Germline CDR1 SGHNT, CDR2 YENEEA. CDR3 length equals 14 residues. Trimming removed 6 bases from V and 9 bases from J; junction bases left unmatched: 10. Here the CDR3 DNA reads TGTGCCAGCAGTTCAACCCGGGGGGGCGGTGAGCAGTTCTTC. This sequence encodes CASSSTRGGGEQFF.

The V and J genes are TRBV6-5 and TRBJ2-1; a possible D gene is TRBD2 (6 bases). The CDR3 length is 14 residues. Per germline, CDR1 MNHEY and CDR2 SVGAGI. Trimming stripped 0 bases from V and 8 bases from J, with 11 bases between. The CDR3 reads CASSYSRREDEQFF. The CDR3 region has the DNA TGTGCCAGCAGTTACTCGAGGAGGGAGGATGAGCAGTTCTTC.

Only a few counts were recorded for this clone. The chain links TRBV18 to TRBJ1-2; D gene ambiguous. Deletions cut 3 bases from V and 0 bases from J, with 14 bases between. The CDR3 sequence is 16 residues long. Germline V gene data show CDR1 as KGHSH and CDR2 as LQKENI. The CDR3 region is CASSPESGEANYGYTF. CDR3 coding DNA: TGTGCCAGCTCACCGGAAAGTGGGGAGGCTAACTATGGCTACACCTTC.

The genes are TRBV19 and TRBJ2-7; 8 nucleotides agree with TRBD1. The CDR3 sequence is 13 residues long. With 9 bases clipped from V and 0 bases from J, the junction kept 4 bases outside the gene matches. CDR1 and CDR2 (germline): LNHDA, SQIVND (reference sequence). The CDR3 reads CASADRVSYEQYF. CDR3 nucleotide sequence: TGTGCCAGCGCGGACAGGGTCTCCTACGAGCAGTACTTC. The full variable domain, rest sourced from reference TRBV19 and TRBJ2-7, is DGGITQSPKYLFRKEGQNVTLSCEQNLNHDAMYWYRQDPGQGLRLIYYSQIVNDFQKGDIAEGYSVSREKKESFPLTVTSAQKNPTAFYLCASADRVSYEQYFGPGTRLTVT.

The gene calls are TRBV7-9 and TRBJ1-1, with D maybe TRBD1 (5 bases). With 5 bases removed from V and 4 bases from J, the gap between germline ends came to 14 bases. This CDR3 comprises 14 residues. Germline V gene data show CDR1 as SEHNR and CDR2 as FQNEAQ (reference sequence). The CDR3 region is CASSPGGGATEAFF. CDR3 coding DNA: TGTGCCAGCAGCCCGGGGGGTGGGGCCACTGAAGCTTTCTTT.

V gene TRBV27 combines with J gene TRBJ2-1, with TRBD2 as a possible D gene (5 bases). CDR3 size: 13 residues. Germline lookup yields CDR1 MNHEY and CDR2 SMNVEV (reference sequence). V dropped 6 bases and J dropped 7 bases, with 13 bases sitting between them. CDR3 protein: CASRVLGHNEQFF. In nucleotides, the CDR3 is TGTGCCAGCAGGGTACTAGGTCATAATGAGCAGTTCTTC.

This chain links TRBV11-2 with TRBJ2-5, with 8 bases lining up with TRBD1. The germline V gene has CDR1 SGHAT and CDR2 FQNNGV. The CDR3 length is 13 residues. Losses at the gene ends were 6 bases for V and 7 bases for J; bases not matched to a gene: 7. The CDR3 bases are TGTGCCAGCAGAGCCGGGACAGGCGTGACCCAGTACTTC. This encodes CASRAGTGVTQYF. The full variable domain, with the rest looked up from reference TRBV11-2 and TRBJ2-5, is EAGVAQSPRYKIIEKRQSVAFWCNPISGHATLYWYQQILGQGPKLLIQFQNNGVVDDSQLPKDRFSAERLKGVDSTLKIQPAKLEDSAVYLCASRAGTGVTQYFGPGTRLLVL.

This clone has only one observation. The chain has TRBV3-1 (or the pseudogene TRBV3-2) and TRBJ2-5; 8 bases match TRBD1. This CDR3 spans 14 amino acids. V lost 4 bases, J lost 5 bases, and 6 bases stayed unmatched. Germline V gene data show CDR1 as LGHDT and CDR2 as YNNKEL (reference sequence). The DNA of the CDR3 is TGTGCCAGCAGCCTAAGGACAGGGTACGAGACCCAGTACTTC. Translation: CASSLRTGYETQYF.

The V call is TRBV27, the J call TRBJ1-5; D call uncertain. The CDR3 spans 14 residues. The germline gives CDR1 MNHEY, CDR2 SMNVEV (reference sequence). Trimming stripped 2 bases from V and 5 bases from J, with 10 bases between. CDR3 nucleotide sequence: TGTGCCAGCAGTTTACGGTCGATTGATCAGCCCCAGCATTTT. It codes for CASSLRSIDQPQHF.

The chain has TRBV27 and TRBJ2-1; TRBD2 agrees at 12 bases. V lost 2 bases to trimming and J lost 3 bases; unmatched junction nucleotides: 14. Germline V gene lookup returns CDR1 MNHEY and CDR2 SMNVEV (reference sequence). This CDR3 is 20 amino acids long. CDR3 protein: CASSLQSPSGGAPLYNEQFF. CDR3 nucleotides: TGTGCCAGCAGTTTACAGAGTCCTAGCGGGGGGGCCCCCCTCTACAATGAGCAGTTCTTC.

This clone was seen a handful of times. CDR3 sequence reads: CATSDLGEYNEQFF. The CDR3 region has the DNA TGTGCCACCAGTGATTTAGGAGAATACAATGAGCAGTTCTTC. The rearrangement joins TRBV24-1 to TRBJ2-1; D is unresolved. V lost 1 base and J 4 bases, leaving 7 bases between the germline ends. From germline, CDR1 is KGHDR and CDR2 SFDVKD. The CDR3 has 14 amino acids.